A selection of T cell receptor beta chains follows, all from one sample in a study of T cells after yellow fever vaccination. TCRdb reanalysed the 5' RACE reads using MiXCR and keeps one entry per CDR3 protein. The sample consists of about 240,000 distinct CDR3 sequences, less than 9% of them appearing once. This material consisted of CD4+ T cells sorted from PBMCs, taken 15 days after the yellow fever booster vaccination. All receptors derive from a man aged 25 to 40 who received the YFV17D yellow fever vaccine. Each CDR3 is given with its conserved first and last residue.

TRBV12-3/TRBV12-4	13	CATKSGGSYEQYF
TRBV19	13	CASSIEAGYEQYF
TRBV20-1	13	CSARDVATGELFF
TRBV7-2	13	CASRESGSYEQYF
TRBV27	16	CASSLEAGGMNTEAFF
TRBV13	14	CASSLRTVNYEQYF
TRBV7-2	14	CASSKTSGTYEQYF
TRBV7-2	14	CASSSGRLALEQYF
TRBV5-1	15	CASSQTSGNYNEQFF
TRBV7-9	12	CASIEGTDTQYF
TRBV7-3	18	CASSPGVAGGLSQETQYF
TRBV3-1	16	CASSRRQVRVDTEALF
TRBV29-1	13	CSVGPSGSDTQYF
TRBV12-3/TRBV12-4	14	CASSIDRPNEKLFF
TRBV20-1	14	CSARDTLTGNTIYF
TRBV20-1	17	CSARRDWGAGGPGELFF
TRBV5-1	16	CASSRTGAGGLYEQYF
TRBV12-5	16	CASGLLFRGNGQPQHF
TRBV5-1	13	CASSQVFPNEQFF
TRBV10-3	12	CAISGTRREQFF
TRBV5-1	17	CASSSSKTGRTYNEQFF
TRBV20-1	15	CSARIAGGNTGELFF
TRBV12-3/TRBV12-4	16	CASSFNSAPGGTEAFF
TRBV7-9	13	CASSLLYLRTQYF
TRBV5-4	14	CASRSWTEGNEQFF
TRBV10-3	14	CAISAGRGNTEAFF
TRBV28	11	CACSRVNGYTF
TRBV11-2	17	CASTFPAGLASRATQYF
TRBV2	12	CASSEGGETQYF
TRBV30	13	CAWSVGSADTQYF
TRBV3-1	14	CASSREGRGPRRFF